A selection of T cell receptor beta chains follows, all from one sample in a study of blood T cell repertoires in COVID-19. Data came from immunoSEQ multiplex PCR; TCRdb stores just in-frame clones and leaves some out. The sample shows a few hundred thousand clones, roughly 87% of them seen only once. The material sequenced was peripheral blood. These receptors all come from a man aged 40-49 years with active or convalescent COVID-19. The CDR3 runs from the conserved cysteine through the conserved F or W. D genes are given only for firm matches. A row's size may be missing; if present it is once, few, many or a size class.

j_call d_call v_call clone_size cdr3_aa cdr3_nt
TRBJ2-7 TRBD1 TRBV29-1 . CSVEDGTVSYEQYF TGCAGCGTTGAAGATGGGACAGTCTCCTACGAGCAGTACTTC
TRBJ2-7 TRBD1 TRBV28 once CASSLGFGQGYEQYF TGTGCCAGCAGTTTAGGGTTCGGACAGGGGTACGAGCAGTACTTC
TRBJ2-7 TRBD1 TRBV5-1 . CASSGGQGPSYEQYF TGCGCCAGCAGCGGCGGACAGGGGCCGTCCTACGAGCAGTACTTC
TRBJ1-2 TRBD1 TRBV29-1 few CSVSQGSPNYGYTF TGCAGCGTATCACAGGGGAGCCCTAACTATGGCTACACCTTC
TRBJ2-7 TRBD1 TRBV5-5 . CASSLSGQGVYEQYF TGTGCCAGCAGCTTGTCAGGACAGGGGGTATACGAGCAGTACTTC
TRBJ1-5 TRBD1 TRBV2 . CASRGDRGIYQPQHF TGTGCCAGCAGGGGGGACAGGGGTATCTATCAGCCCCAGCATTTT
TRBJ2-3 . TRBV5-1 . CASSPRAGAADTQYF TGCGCCAGCAGCCCCCGGGCAGGGGCCGCAGATACGCAGTATTTT
TRBJ2-3 . TRBV3-1/TRBV3-2 . CASSQDGGGTGTDTQYF TGTGCCAGCAGCCAAGATGGGGGCGGGACAGGCACAGATACGCAGTATTTT
TRBJ2-1 TRBD2 TRBV9 . CASSGGGSPYNEQFF TGTGCCAGCAGCGGTGGCGGGAGCCCCTACAATGAGCAGTTCTTC
TRBJ2-1 . TRBV2 . CASSELESSYNEQFF TGTGCCAGCAGTGAACTGGAGAGCTCCTACAATGAGCAGTTCTTC
TRBJ1-5 TRBD1 TRBV9 . CASSVGDRGLLSNQPQHF TGTGCCAGCAGCGTAGGGGACAGGGGGCTTCTGAGCAATCAGCCCCAGCATTTT
TRBJ1-2 . TRBV28 . CASSPTGYYGYTF TGTGCCAGCAGTCCCACAGGGTACTATGGCTACACCTTC
TRBJ2-1 TRBD2 TRBV6-1 . CASSAIAGGPSDWYEQFF TGTGCCAGCAGTGCTATAGCGGGAGGGCCCTCGGATTGGTATGAGCAGTTCTTC
TRBJ1-1 . TRBV30 . CAWKVEDNERKAFF TGTGCCTGGAAAGTTGAGGACAACGAAAGAAAAGCTTTCTTT
TRBJ1-2 TRBD1 TRBV4-1 few CASSPQLGQGLYGYTF TGCGCCAGCAGCCCGCAGTTGGGACAGGGCCTCTATGGCTACACCTTC
TRBJ1-1 . TRBV5-1 . CASSFTWTGGTEAFF TGCGCCAGCAGCTTTACTTGGACCGGGGGCACTGAAGCTTTCTTT
TRBJ2-1 TRBD1 TRBV27 . CASSPLTGGDHEQFF TGTGCCAGCAGTCCTCTAACAGGGGGCGACCATGAGCAGTTCTTC
TRBJ2-6 . TRBV15 . CATSRDRGSGANVLTF TGTGCCACCAGCAGAGATCGCGGGTCTGGGGCCAACGTCCTGACTTTC
TRBJ1-6 TRBD1 TRBV5-6 once CASSPGQGHSPLHF TGTGCCAGCAGCCCGGGACAGGGGCATTCACCCCTCCACTTT
TRBJ1-4 . TRBV5-4 . CASSLGPGSNEKLFF TGTGCCAGCAGCTTGGGCCCGGGTAGTAATGAAAAACTGTTTTTT
TRBJ1-1 . TRBV27 . CASSLSVRGRAFF TGTGCCAGCAGTTTATCGGTGAGAGGGAGAGCTTTCTTT
TRBJ2-2 . TRBV30 . CAWNGLRGTSNTGELFF TGTGCCTGGAACGGTCTCCGGGGAACATCGAACACCGGGGAGCTGTTTTTT
TRBJ2-1 . TRBV4-1 few CASSPGVTSYNEQFF TGCGCCAGCAGCCCCGGGGTTACCTCCTACAATGAGCAGTTCTTC
TRBJ1-5 TRBD1 TRBV7-2 . CASSLVTGGGQPQHF TGTGCCAGCAGCTTAGTTACAGGGGGCGGTCAGCCCCAGCATTTT
TRBJ1-2 . TRBV2 once CASIKGSNYGYTF TGTGCCAGCATAAAGGGGTCTAACTATGGCTACACCTTC
TRBJ1-2 . TRBV29-1 . CSVEGGPDGYGYTF TGCAGCGTTGAAGGAGGTCCTGATGGCTATGGCTACACCTTC
TRBJ1-5 . TRBV4-1 . CASSQNRNSNQPQHF TGCGCCAGCAGCCAAAACAGAAATAGCAATCAGCCCCAGCATTTT
TRBJ2-3 TRBD2 TRBV19 . CASRSVAGRTDTQYF TGTGCCAGTAGGTCGGTAGCGGGACGCACAGATACGCAGTATTTT
TRBJ2-2 TRBD1 TRBV7-3 once CASSSRDRGNTGELFF TGTGCCAGCAGCTCCCGGGACAGGGGGAACACCGGGGAGCTGTTTTTT
TRBJ2-3 TRBD1 TRBV24-1 . CATSYTGGSDTQYF TGTGCCACCAGTTATACAGGGGGTTCAGATACGCAGTATTTT
TRBJ1-1 . TRBV4-1 . CASSLWDTDTEAFF TGCGCCAGCAGCCTATGGGACACCGACACTGAAGCTTTCTTT
TRBJ2-7 TRBD1 TRBV5-3 . CARDRKSHEQYF TGTGCCAGGGACAGGAAGTCCCACGAGCAGTACTTC
TRBJ2-7 . TRBV11-2 . CASSLGPSSYEQYF TGTGCCAGCAGCTTAGGGCCTAGTTCCTACGAGCAGTACTTC
TRBJ1-3 TRBD1 TRBV9 . CASSVGRGLRVNTIYF TGTGCCAGCAGCGTAGGCAGGGGGCTTCGGGTAAACACCATATATTTT
TRBJ1-6 . TRBV3-1/TRBV3-2 . CASSQDESEGSRYNSPLHF TGTGCCAGCAGCCAAGATGAGTCAGAGGGCAGCCGCTATAATTCACCCCTCCACTTT
TRBJ1-2 . TRBV27 . CASSLLRGTNYGYTF TGTGCCAGCAGTTTATTAAGGGGCACTAACTATGGCTACACCTTC
TRBJ1-2 . TRBV25-1 . CASSEQGRTAYGYTF TGTGCCAGCAGTGAACAGGGAAGGACCGCCTATGGCTACACCTTC
TRBJ2-2 . TRBV5-1 . CASSEDGEDTGELFF TGCGCCAGCAGCGAGGACGGGGAGGACACCGGGGAGCTGTTTTTT
TRBJ2-7 TRBD2 TRBV28 . CASSSGDYHYEQYF TGTGCCAGCAGTTCCGGGGACTACCACTACGAGCAGTACTTC
TRBJ2-5 . TRBV19 once CASSITAGIQYF TGTGCCAGTAGTATCACAGCAGGGATCCAGTACTTC
TRBJ1-2 TRBD1 TRBV14 . CASSGQGKYGYTF TGTGCCAGCAGCGGACAGGGGAAGTACGGCTACACCTTC
TRBJ1-6 . TRBV6-6 once CASSTTGQHSSPLHF TGTGCCAGCAGTACGACGGGACAACACTCCTCACCCCTCCACTTT
TRBJ1-2 . TRBV9 few CASSGGMGGWSF TGTGCCAGCAGCGGCGGGATGGGAGGATGGAGCTTC
TRBJ1-4 TRBD1 TRBV20-1 . CSAGQGEKLFF TGCAGTGCTGGACAGGGTGAAAAACTGTTTTTT
TRBJ1-2 . TRBV11-2 . CASSPATGSTARGYTF TGTGCCAGCAGCCCCGCTACAGGGTCAACGGCTCGTGGCTACACCTTC
TRBJ2-3 TRBD2 TRBV4-1 once CASSQEEAGEDTQYF TGCGCCAGCAGCCAAGAAGAAGCGGGAGAAGATACGCAGTATTTT
TRBJ2-2 . TRBV6-5 . CASSYRSTGELFF TGTGCCAGCAGTTACCGGAGCACCGGGGAGCTGTTTTTT
TRBJ1-1 . TRBV7-9 . CASSFHRDPGTEAFF TGTGCCAGCAGCTTCCACAGGGACCCGGGCACTGAAGCTTTCTTT
TRBJ2-7 TRBD2 TRBV5-6 . CASSPLAGGTYEQYF TGTGCCAGCAGCCCACTAGCGGGGGGGACCTACGAGCAGTACTTC
TRBJ1-2 . TRBV27 . CASSLSAALRGYTF TGTGCCAGCAGTTTATCGGCGGCCCTTAGGGGCTACACCTTC
TRBJ2-1 . TRBV5-1 . CASSLYADSYNEQFF TGCGCCAGCAGCTTGTACGCAGACTCCTACAATGAGCAGTTCTTC
TRBJ1-6 TRBD1 TRBV30 . CAWRARTGNLSSYNSPLHF TGTGCCTGGAGGGCCCGGACAGGAAACTTAAGCTCCTATAATTCACCCCTCCACTTT
TRBJ1-6 TRBD1 TRBV19 . CASAASGGEESPLHF TGTGCCAGTGCGGCTTCAGGGGGCGAAGAGTCACCCCTCCACTTT
TRBJ2-7 . TRBV6-5 few CASSFGTSSYEQYF TGTGCCAGCAGTTTCGGGACATCCTCCTACGAGCAGTACTTC
TRBJ2-3 TRBD1 TRBV2 . CASREYRGDTQYF TGTGCCAGCAGGGAGTACAGGGGGGATACGCAGTATTTT
TRBJ1-2 . TRBV30 . CAWSNQWLGGYGYTF TGTGCCTGGAGTAATCAGTGGTTGGGGGGATATGGCTACACCTTC
TRBJ1-3 . TRBV11-2 . CASSPRDSSSGNTIYF TGTGCCAGCAGCCCTCGGGACTCTAGCTCTGGAAACACCATATATTTT